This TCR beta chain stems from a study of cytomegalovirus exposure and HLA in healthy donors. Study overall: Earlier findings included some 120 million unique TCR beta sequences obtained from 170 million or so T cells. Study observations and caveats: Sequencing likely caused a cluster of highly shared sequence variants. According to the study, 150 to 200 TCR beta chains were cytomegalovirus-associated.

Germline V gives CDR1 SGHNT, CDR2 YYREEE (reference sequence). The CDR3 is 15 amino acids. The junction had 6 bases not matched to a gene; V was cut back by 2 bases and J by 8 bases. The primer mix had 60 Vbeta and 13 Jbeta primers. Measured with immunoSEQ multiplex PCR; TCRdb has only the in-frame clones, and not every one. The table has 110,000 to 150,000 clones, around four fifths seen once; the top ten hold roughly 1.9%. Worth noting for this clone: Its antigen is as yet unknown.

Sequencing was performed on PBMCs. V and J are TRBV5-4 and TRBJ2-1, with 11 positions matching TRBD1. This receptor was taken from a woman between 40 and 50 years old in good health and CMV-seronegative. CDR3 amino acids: CASSLGTGGMYEQFF. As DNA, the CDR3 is TGTGCCAGCAGCTTAGGGACAGGGGGTATGTATGAGCAGTTCTTC.